This T cell receptor (beta chain) emerged from a study of cytomegalovirus exposure and HLA in healthy donors. Study-wide points: A few of the chains that were CMV-associated were confirmed in vitro to be specific for CMV antigens. TCR clusters originating in the first cohort tended to co-occur in the 110 or so validation repertoires, according to a later analysis. Most TCR sequences were uncommon, yet certain public TCRs appeared in many donors.

CDR3 size: 15 residues. Germline V CDR1 and CDR2: MNHNS, SASEGT. Unmatched junction bases numbered 6, after V lost 3 bases and J lost 3 bases. Assay: immunoSEQ multiplex PCR; the TCRdb copy retains only in-frame clones and omits some. The top ten clones hold about a tenth of a sample with 150,000 to 200,000 clones, roughly 83% of them seen once. Comments on this clone: Its cognate antigen is unknown. The sample contains more than one DNA sequence encoding this CDR3.

Sequenced input: PBMCs. The gene calls are TRBV6-1 and TRBJ1-2, with 8 bases lining up with TRBD1. The source is a man younger than 40 in good health and CMV-seropositive. The CDR3 loop reads CASSDPGQEHYGYTF. DNA for the CDR3: TGTGCCAGCAGTGATCCGGGACAGGAGCACTATGGCTACACCTTC.